The source of this TCR beta chain is a study of T cells in Graves' hyperthyroidism and ophthalmopathy. Whole-study context: Peripheral blood was collected at initial diagnosis, before any treatment.

Looked up from germline, CDR1 is SGHNT and CDR2 is YYREEE (reference sequence). V gave up 0 bases and J gave up 4 bases, with 11 bases separating them. The length of the CDR3 is 14 residues. Study-level findings and limits: Stable hyperthyroidism was separated from ophthalmopathy by a model based on 13 V-J features.

TCR beta CDR3 regions were amplified from RNA. First-round RT-PCR of the TCR CDR3 relied on the HTBI primer set. TCRdb recomputed calls from the multiplex PCR reads with MiXCR, one row per CDR3 protein. This sample has over 200,000 distinct CDR3 sequences, with around 17% found just once. This clonotype was recorded at least ten times. Its antigen remains unidentified. The chain combines TRBV5-4 with TRBJ2-7; perhaps TRBD1 as D (5 bases). Specimen: blood. The TCR was taken from a man between 40 and 49 years old with Graves' hyperthyroidism. The CDR3 here is CASSLGGRQYEQYF. The DNA of the CDR3 is TGTGCCAGCAGCTTGGGGGGCAGGCAATACGAGCAGTACTTC.